The 2 T cell receptor beta chains listed next were all sequenced from one sample in a study of control samples from healthy donors and cancer patients. Profiled with immunoSEQ multiplex PCR; TCRdb holds only in-frame clones, not every one. The table includes 150,000 or so clones, approximately 92% detected once. The material sequenced was blood. The receptor set was obtained from a woman aged 55-69 years in good health.

The rearrangement joins TRBV30 to TRBJ1-1, with no clear D. CDR3 length: 11 amino acids. The V gene's germline CDR1 is GTSNPN and CDR2 SVGIG (reference sequence). V shed 2 bases and J shed 8 bases, with 9 bases lying between them. CDR3 coding DNA: TGTGCCTGGAGTTTGTTCAGAGAAGCTTTCTTT. Translated, it gives CAWSLFREAFF.

The rearrangement links TRBV7-8 to TRBJ1-4; possibly TRBD1 for D (5 bases). Trimming removed 6 bases from V and 0 bases from J, with 14 bases in between. From germline, CDR1 is SGHVS and CDR2 FQNEAQ. This CDR3 region has 16 residues. The CDR3, as DNA: TGTGCCAGCAGTTACAATGGACATCCAACTAATGAAAAACTGTTTTTT. Its translation: CASSYNGHPTNEKLFF.